Following are 22 T cell receptor beta chains from one sample sequenced in a study of response to subunit inactivated influenza vaccine. TCRdb used MiXCR to reprocess the RT-PCR reads, holding one entry per CDR3 protein. Among 500,000 to 650,000 distinct CDR3 sequences listed, about 7.6% were seen once. This material consisted of PBMCs from blood, taken around 25 months after vaccination. The receptors were sampled from a man between 45 and 75 years old who received an inactivated influenza vaccine.

The genes are TRBV12-3 or TRBV12-4 and TRBJ2-3; D call uncertain. The CDR3 extends over 14 amino acids. The germline V and J ends were trimmed by 7 bases and 1 base, with 12 bases remaining between them. This CDR3 is CASTTFRGTDTQYF. The CDR3, as DNA: TGTGCCAGCACCACCTTCCGGGGCACAGATACGCAGTATTTT.

This clonotype was detected only a few times. The chain couples TRBV20-1 to TRBJ1-5; tentatively, D is TRBD1 (6 bases). This CDR3 is 15 amino acids long. V was shortened by 6 bases and J by 7 bases, with 22 bases between the two germline ends. Germline CDR1 and CDR2: DFQATT and SNEGSKA (reference sequence). CDR3 sequence: CSAPFEGGALQPQHF. The CDR3 region has the DNA TGCAGTGCCCCATTTGAAGGGGGGGCTCTCCAGCCCCAGCATTTT.

V and J are TRBV5-1 and TRBJ2-1; 9 bases are shared with TRBD2. Germline-derived CDR1 and CDR2 are SGHRS and YFSETQ. With 1 base clipped from V and 10 bases from J, the junction kept 9 bases outside the gene matches. This CDR3 spans 15 amino acids. As DNA, the CDR3 is TGCGCCAGCAGCTTGCCAGCGGGAGGTTCGGGGGAGCAGTTCTTC. Translation gives CASSLPAGGSGEQFF.

This clonotype was found many times. The rearrangement uses TRBV20-1 and TRBJ1-2; D is unresolved. This CDR3 is 12 amino acids long. Germline loops: CDR1 DFQATT, CDR2 SNEGSKA (reference sequence). V was trimmed by 3 bases and J by 4 bases, leaving 9 bases between them. DNA of the CDR3: TGCAGTGCTAGCGGTGGGTCCTATGGCTACACCTTC. Translated: CSASGGSYGYTF.

This clonotype was detected only a few times. The genes are TRBV7-9 and TRBJ1-2; D unclear. V lost 11 bases to trimming and J lost 4 bases, with 11 bases between them. The germline gives CDR1 SEHNR, CDR2 FQNEAQ (reference sequence). The CDR3 sequence is 11 residues long. CDR3 in amino acids: CAHMAGYGYTF. The CDR3 nucleotides read TGTGCCCATATGGCCGGCTATGGCTACACCTTC.

This clonotype was counted only a few times. The chain uses TRBV7-2 and TRBJ2-3; tentative D call: TRBD2 (5 bases). CDR3 length: 16 residues. V lost 5 bases and J lost 1, with 16 bases in between. Germline V CDR1 and CDR2: SGHTA, FQGNSA. The DNA of the CDR3 is TGTGCCAGCAGCCGGGGTAGCTCCATAGGCACAGATACGCAGTATTTT. Amino acids: CASSRGSSIGTDTQYF.

The sample holds many counts of this clonotype. The chain links TRBV12-3 or TRBV12-4 to TRBJ2-7; D assignment may be TRBD1 or TRBD2 (6 bases each). Trimming took off 6 bases at V and 12 bases at J, with 21 bases between the two ends. There are 13 residues in the CDR3. Written as DNA, the CDR3 is TGTGCCAGCAGCTTGGGGGGCAGGGAGGTTTTGTACTTC. This translates into CASSLGGREVLYF.

This clonotype was seen a handful of times. The J gene is TRBJ2-1, the V gene TRBV4-2, with 12 bases aligning to TRBD2. From germline, CDR1 is LGHNA and CDR2 YNFKEQ. Trimming cost V 1 base and J 4 bases; bases outside gene matches: 11. The length of the CDR3 is 19 residues. Here the CDR3 reads CASSQVGRLAGGLYNEQFF. In DNA, the CDR3 is TGTGCCAGCAGCCAAGTCGGGCGGCTAGCGGGGGGGCTTTACAATGAGCAGTTCTTC.

This clonotype appeared a few times. The chain recombines TRBV20-1 with TRBJ2-3; 9 nucleotides agree with TRBD2. With 6 bases clipped from V and 4 bases from J, the junction kept 11 bases outside the gene matches. There are 15 residues in the CDR3. In germline, CDR1 is DFQATT, CDR2 SNEGSKA (reference sequence). The DNA of the CDR3 is TGCAGTGCCGCTGGCGGGGGGGCCGGGGCAGATACGCAGTATTTT. This codes for CSAAGGGAGADTQYF.

This clonotype was found a few times. The CDR3 sequence: CASSLDRGVTGELFF. The CDR3 coding sequence is TGTGCCAGCAGCCTGGACAGGGGCGTCACCGGGGAGCTGTTTTTT. The J gene is TRBJ2-2, the V gene TRBV12-3 or TRBV12-4; TRBD1 matches 9 bases. The length of the CDR3 is 15 residues. V was clipped by 6 bases and J by 4 bases; unmatched bases: 6.

CDR3 sequence (DNA): TGTGCCAGCAGTTTAGTGGACTACCAGGATACGCAGTATTTT. It encodes CASSLVDYQDTQYF. The J gene is TRBJ2-3, the V gene TRBV28; weak D call: TRBD2 (6 bases). The CDR3 loop spans 14 amino acids. CDR1 is MDHEN and CDR2 is SYDVKM in the germline V gene. V dropped 2 bases and J dropped 6 bases, with 12 bases sitting between them.

The chain carries TRBV5-8 and TRBJ2-5; D call uncertain. This CDR3 is 14 amino acids long. Per the germline V gene, CDR1 is SGHTS and CDR2 is YDEGEE. The V end lost 4 bases, the J end lost 3 bases, and 13 bases lay between the germline ends. CDR3 coding DNA: TGTGCCAGCAGCCCACGCGGTAGGGAAGAGACCCAGTACTTC. Translation gives CASSPRGREETQYF.

This rearrangement joins TRBV6-1 to TRBJ2-2; the match to TRBD1 covers 9 bases. Germline CDR1 MNHNS, CDR2 SASEGT. Trimming cost V 6 bases and J 5 bases; bases outside gene matches: 4. CDR3 length: 14 amino acids. Here the CDR3 DNA reads TGTGCCAGCAGAAAAGGACAGGGGACCGGGGAGCTGTTTTTT. Its translation is CASRKGQGTGELFF.

This clonotype was observed a handful of times. The V and J genes are TRBV5-4 and TRBJ2-3; the D gene is possibly TRBD1 (6 bases). The germline gives CDR1 SGHNT, CDR2 YYREEE (reference sequence). V was shortened by 4 bases and J by 0 bases, with 9 bases between the two germline ends. The CDR3 length is 14 residues. CDR3 sequence: CASSPDSSTDTQYF. The CDR3 region has the DNA TGTGCCAGCAGCCCGGACAGTAGCACAGATACGCAGTATTTT.

This clonotype was seen a few times. The chain joins TRBV5-6 to TRBJ1-1; D ambiguous. This CDR3 contains 15 residues. In germline, CDR1 is SGHDT, CDR2 YYEEEE. V dropped 5 bases and J dropped 1 base, with 15 bases sitting between them. The CDR3 loop is CASRPPGRPNTEAFF. In nucleotides, the CDR3 is TGTGCCAGCAGACCACCCGGGCGGCCGAACACTGAAGCTTTCTTT.

This chain uses TRBV9 with TRBJ2-2; 10 nucleotides agree with TRBD2. The ends lost 0 bases at V and 1 base at J; junction bases unmatched: 6. Germline assignment: CDR1 SGDLS and CDR2 YYNGEE. There are 18 residues in the CDR3. CDR3 loop: CASSVEAGGPLNTGELFF. CDR3 DNA sequence: TGTGCCAGCAGCGTAGAAGCGGGGGGGCCTTTGAACACCGGGGAGCTGTTTTTT.

The chain recombines TRBV20-1 with TRBJ2-7, with a weak D call TRBD2 (5 bases). The CDR3 runs to 13 residues. Germline CDR1 reads DFQATT; CDR2 reads SNEGSKA (reference sequence). The CDR3 nucleotides are TGCATCCCGCGGCGACTACCAGGCTACGAGCAGTACTTC. It is translated as CIPRRLPGYEQYF.

This clonotype has only a few counts. The CDR3 is CASSFRGVAGDTQYF. The CDR3 region has the DNA TGTGCCAGCAGCTTCCGAGGGGTAGCCGGAGATACGCAGTATTTT. V usage is TRBV7-9 and J usage is TRBJ2-3, with D perhaps matching TRBD1 or TRBD2 (5 bases each). CDR3 size: 15 residues. Germline V CDR1 and CDR2: SEHNR, FQNEAQ (reference sequence). Trimming removed 3 bases at V and 5 bases at J, with 15 bases between.

The rearrangement links TRBV4-1 to TRBJ2-6, with TRBD1 matching over 7 bases. In germline, CDR1 is MGHRA, CDR2 YSYEKL. The CDR3 is 16 amino acids. Losses at the gene ends were 6 bases for V and 0 bases for J; bases not matched to a gene: 5. CDR3 sequence reads: CASRRDSISGANVLTF. The CDR3 DNA reads as TGCGCCAGCAGACGGGACAGTATCTCTGGGGCCAACGTCCTGACTTTC.

The chain links TRBV20-1 to TRBJ1-6, with no clear D. CDR3 size: 14 residues. CDR1 and CDR2 from the germline V gene are DFQATT and SNEGSKA (reference sequence). V was pared by 6 bases and J by 4 bases, with 13 bases between. The CDR3 reads CSAMEQTYNSPLHF. The DNA for the CDR3 is TGCAGTGCCATGGAACAGACGTATAATTCACCCCTCCACTTT.

This clonotype came up a few times. V gene TRBV24-1 combines with J gene TRBJ2-1; TRBD2 agrees at 14 bases. From germline, CDR1 is KGHDR and CDR2 SFDVKD. This CDR3 region has 13 residues. V dropped 10 bases and J dropped 7; count of bases not matched to a gene: 2. CDR3 DNA sequence: TGTGCCACGGGGACTAGCGGGAGAAATGAGCAGTTCTTC. Its protein product is CATGTSGRNEQFF.

This clonotype was observed at least ten times. V gene TRBV7-2 combines with J gene TRBJ2-7; 9 bases fit TRBD1. From germline, CDR1 is SGHTA and CDR2 FQGNSA. The V and J ends lost 7 bases and 6 bases, in that order; junction bases with no gene match: 10. CDR3 length equals 14 residues. CDR3 DNA: TGTGCCAGCAACTCACAGGGGGCAACGACCGAGCAGTACTTC. This gives the protein CASNSQGATTEQYF.